The 14 T cell receptor beta chains listed next were all sequenced from one sample in a study of response to subunit inactivated influenza vaccine. TCRdb re-analysed the RT-PCR reads in MiXCR, keeping a single row per CDR3 protein. The data show under 850,000 distinct CDR3 sequences, around 18% seen once. This sample comprised PBMCs from blood, obtained roughly 5 days after vaccination. The receptors come from a man aged 45 to 65 who received an inactivated influenza vaccine.

This clonotype was detected only a few times. This chain uses TRBV5-6 with TRBJ1-1; D unresolved. Germline CDR1 is SGHDT and CDR2 is YYEEEE. The CDR3 length is 14 residues. Trimming took off 1 base at V and 7 bases at J, with 14 bases between the two ends. The CDR3 sequence: CASSLMTVTYEAFF. The CDR3 bases are TGTGCCAGCAGCTTGATGACGGTTACCTATGAAGCTTTCTTT.

The gene calls are TRBV9 and TRBJ2-5, with D unclear. The CDR3 has 16 amino acids. The V and J ends lost 0 bases and 5 bases respectively, with 17 bases between them. The V gene's germline CDR1 is SGDLS and CDR2 YYNGEE. CDR3 loop: CASSVAASPTTETQYF. In nucleotides, the CDR3 is TGTGCCAGCAGCGTAGCTGCGAGCCCAACGACGGAGACCCAGTACTTC. The full variable domain, completed using reference TRBV9 and TRBJ2-5, is DSGVTQTPKHLITATGQRVTLRCSPRSGDLSVYWYQQSLDQGLQFLIQYYNGEERAKGNILERFSAQQFPDLHSELNLSSLELGDSALYFCASSVAASPTTETQYFGPGTRLLVL.

The CDR3 here is CSAEAGRQKYEQYF. The CDR3 DNA reads TGCAGTGCCGAGGCCGGGAGACAAAAATACGAGCAGTACTTC. V gene TRBV20-1 combines with J gene TRBJ2-7, with TRBD2 as a possible D gene (6 bases). The germline V gene has CDR1 DFQATT and CDR2 SNEGSKA (reference sequence). With 6 bases removed from V and 4 bases from J, the gap between germline ends came to 19 bases. CDR3 length equals 14 residues.

This rearrangement joins TRBV5-6 to TRBJ1-1, with TRBD1 matching over 7 bases. The CDR3 contains 15 residues. V shed 1 base and J 1 base; nucleotides not matched to a gene: 4. Germline values: CDR1 SGHDT, CDR2 YYEEEE. The CDR3 sequence: CASSLLGTENTEAFF. The CDR3 region has the DNA TGTGCCAGCAGCTTGTTGGGGACAGAGAACACTGAAGCTTTCTTT.

The rearrangement links TRBV19 to TRBJ2-1, with 11 bases that match TRBD2. J was trimmed by 4 bases and V by 4 bases; bases with no gene match: 6. CDR1 is LNHDA and CDR2 is SQIVND in the germline V gene (reference sequence). The CDR3 extends over 16 amino acids. The CDR3 region has the DNA TGTGCCAGTAGTAGGACAACTAGCGGGGGATACAATGAGCAGTTCTTC. This encodes CASSRTTSGGYNEQFF.

This chain uses TRBV24-1 with TRBJ2-5; 9 bases are shared with TRBD1. There are 17 residues in the CDR3. Germline V gene data show CDR1 as KGHDR and CDR2 as SFDVKD. Trimming at V came to 3 bases and at J to 0 bases, leaving 7 bases not matched to a gene. CDR3: CATSDAPGQGYQETQYF. CDR3 in DNA: TGTGCCACCAGTGATGCTCCGGGACAGGGCTACCAAGAGACCCAGTACTTC.

This clonotype was seen a few times. The chain carries TRBV20-1 and TRBJ1-1; 8 nucleotides match TRBD1. CDR1 DFQATT and CDR2 SNEGSKA come from the germline V gene (reference sequence). The ends lost 5 bases at V and 0 bases at J; junction bases unmatched: 2. This CDR3 spans 13 amino acids. The CDR3 bases are TGCAGTGCTGGACAGGGTCTGAACACTGAAGCTTTCTTT. Its protein is CSAGQGLNTEAFF.

The rearrangement uses TRBV12-3 or TRBV12-4 and TRBJ2-5; no firm D call. The CDR3 covers 14 residues. Trimming took 6 bases from V and 7 from J, leaving 18 bases between them. The CDR3 spells CASRAGPNLGTQYF. The CDR3 nucleotides read TGTGCCAGCAGGGCCGGGCCGAATCTGGGGACCCAGTACTTC.

The chain has TRBV7-9 and TRBJ1-1; TRBD1 aligns across 8 bases. The CDR3 extends over 15 amino acids. Germline loops: CDR1 SEHNR, CDR2 FQNEAQ (reference sequence). V lost 5 bases and J lost 0; bases outside the gene matches: 5. CDR3 in amino acids: CASSAYRGVNTEAFF. The CDR3, as DNA: TGTGCCAGCAGCGCGTACAGGGGGGTGAACACTGAAGCTTTCTTT.

The V gene is TRBV2, the J gene TRBJ2-1; D is ambiguous. V was trimmed by 7 bases and J by 5 bases, leaving 9 bases between them. Germline V gene sequence: CDR1 SNHLY, CDR2 FYNNEI. There are 12 residues in the CDR3. In DNA, the CDR3 is TGTGCCAGCAAAGACTTGAACAATGAGCAGTTCTTC. This sequence encodes CASKDLNNEQFF.

The genes are TRBV20-1 and TRBJ1-2; no definite D call. V was trimmed by 4 bases and J by 1 base, leaving 10 bases between them. The CDR3 extends over 13 amino acids. In germline, CDR1 is DFQATT, CDR2 SNEGSKA (reference sequence). CDR3 in DNA: TGCAGTGCTAAACCTACGGTTAACTATGGCTACACCTTC. It specifies CSAKPTVNYGYTF.

This clonotype has a count of ten or more. The chain employs TRBV20-1 and TRBJ1-5; D gene unclear. Germline V gives CDR1 DFQATT, CDR2 SNEGSKA (reference sequence). V was clipped by 6 bases and J by 3 bases, with 12 bases between them. The CDR3 covers 13 residues. CDR3 bases: TGCAGTGCCATCGAGGAGGCCAATCAGCCCCAGCATTTT. Residues: CSAIEEANQPQHF.

The chain uses TRBV7-9 and TRBJ1-1; no definite D call. Germline CDR1 SEHNR, CDR2 FQNEAQ (reference sequence). This CDR3 contains 15 residues. V lost 1 base to trimming and J lost 5 bases, with 14 bases between them. This chain's CDR3 is CASSLDGVRGTEAFF. The DNA for the CDR3 is TGTGCCAGCAGCTTAGATGGGGTCCGGGGAACTGAAGCTTTCTTT.

This clonotype was found a few times. This sequence joins TRBV7-2 and TRBJ2-3; no clear D gene. V was pared by 5 bases and J by 7 bases, with 25 bases between. Germline V CDR1 and CDR2: SGHTA, FQGNSA. The CDR3 contains 17 residues. The chain's CDR3 is CASSAVGYGSLENTQYF. CDR3 nucleotides: TGTGCCAGCAGCGCCGTCGGGTACGGGTCTTTGGAAAATACGCAGTATTTT.